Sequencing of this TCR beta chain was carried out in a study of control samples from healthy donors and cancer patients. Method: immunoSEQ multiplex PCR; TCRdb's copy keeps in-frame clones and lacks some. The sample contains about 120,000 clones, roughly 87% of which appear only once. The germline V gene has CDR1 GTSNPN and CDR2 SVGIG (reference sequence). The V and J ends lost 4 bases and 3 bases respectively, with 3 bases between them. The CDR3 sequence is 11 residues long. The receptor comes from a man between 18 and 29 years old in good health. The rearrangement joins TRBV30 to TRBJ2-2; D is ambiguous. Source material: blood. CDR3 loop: CAWTHTGELFF. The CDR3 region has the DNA TGTGCCTGGACACACACCGGGGAGCTGTTTTTT.